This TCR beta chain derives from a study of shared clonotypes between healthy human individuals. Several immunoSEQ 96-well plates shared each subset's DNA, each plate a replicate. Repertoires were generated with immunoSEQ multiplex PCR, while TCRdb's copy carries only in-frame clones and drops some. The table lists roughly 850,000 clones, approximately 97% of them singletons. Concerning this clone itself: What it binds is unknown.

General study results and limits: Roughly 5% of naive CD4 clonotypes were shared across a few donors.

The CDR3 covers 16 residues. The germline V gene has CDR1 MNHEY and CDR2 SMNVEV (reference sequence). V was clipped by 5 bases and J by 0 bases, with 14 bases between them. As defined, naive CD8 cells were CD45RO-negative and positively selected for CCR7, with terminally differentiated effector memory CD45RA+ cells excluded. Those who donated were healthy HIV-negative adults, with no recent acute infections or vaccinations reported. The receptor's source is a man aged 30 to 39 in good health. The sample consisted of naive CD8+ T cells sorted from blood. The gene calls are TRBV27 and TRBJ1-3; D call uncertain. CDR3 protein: CASSPLGLSSGNTIYF. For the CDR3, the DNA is TGTGCCAGCAGTCCCCTCGGTTTATCCTCTGGAAACACCATATATTTT.